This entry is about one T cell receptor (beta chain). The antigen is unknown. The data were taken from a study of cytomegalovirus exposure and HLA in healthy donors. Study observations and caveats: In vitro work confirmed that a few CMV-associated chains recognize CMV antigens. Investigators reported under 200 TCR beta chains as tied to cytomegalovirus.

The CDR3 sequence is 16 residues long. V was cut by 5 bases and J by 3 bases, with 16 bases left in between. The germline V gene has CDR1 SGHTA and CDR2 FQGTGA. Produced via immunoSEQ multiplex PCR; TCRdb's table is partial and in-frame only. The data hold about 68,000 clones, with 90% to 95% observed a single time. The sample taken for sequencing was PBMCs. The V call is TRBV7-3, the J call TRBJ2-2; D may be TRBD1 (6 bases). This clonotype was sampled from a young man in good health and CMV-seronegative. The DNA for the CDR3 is TGTGCCAGCAGCCCGATCAGGGGCTGGGACACCGGGGAGCTGTTTTTT. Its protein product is CASSPIRGWDTGELFF.